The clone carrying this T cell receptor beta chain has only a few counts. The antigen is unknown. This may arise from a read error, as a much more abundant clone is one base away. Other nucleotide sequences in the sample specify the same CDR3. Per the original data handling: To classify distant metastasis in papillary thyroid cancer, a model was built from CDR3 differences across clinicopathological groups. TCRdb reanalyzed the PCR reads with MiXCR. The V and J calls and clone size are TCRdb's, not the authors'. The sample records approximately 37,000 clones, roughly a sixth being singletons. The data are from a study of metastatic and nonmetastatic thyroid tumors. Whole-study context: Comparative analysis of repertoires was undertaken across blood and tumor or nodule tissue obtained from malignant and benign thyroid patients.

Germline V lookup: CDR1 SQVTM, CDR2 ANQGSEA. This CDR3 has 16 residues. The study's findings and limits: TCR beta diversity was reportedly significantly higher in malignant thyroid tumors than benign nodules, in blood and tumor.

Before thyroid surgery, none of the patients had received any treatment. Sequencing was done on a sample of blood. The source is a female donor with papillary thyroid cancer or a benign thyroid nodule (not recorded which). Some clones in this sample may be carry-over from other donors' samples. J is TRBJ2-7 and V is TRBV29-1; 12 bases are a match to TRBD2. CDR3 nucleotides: TGCAGTGTTGAAGATGACCGACTAGCGGGGGTTGGCGAGCAGTACTTC. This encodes CSVEDDRLAGVGEQYF.